This record covers a single TCR beta chain. The data are from a study of T cell responses to AZD1222 COVID-19 vaccine. Germline-derived CDR1 and CDR2 are LNHDA and SQIVND (reference sequence). This CDR3 has 13 amino acids. V lost 5 bases, J lost 0 bases, and 8 bases lay in between. Profiled with immunoSEQ multiplex PCR; TCRdb holds only in-frame clones, not every one. This table has tens of thousands of clones, over 75% appearing once. This sequence originates from an adult in good health. The V and J genes are TRBV19 and TRBJ2-7; unclear D gene. Sequencing was performed on peripheral blood, taken on day 0 of AZD1222 vaccination. CDR3 residues: CASSATLSYEQYF. The CDR3, as DNA: TGTGCCAGTAGTGCCACTCTCTCCTACGAGCAGTACTTC.